A selection of T cell receptor beta chains follows, all from one sample in a study of beta chain features in type 1 diabetes. Measured with immunoSEQ multiplex PCR; TCRdb has only the in-frame clones, and not every one. Altogether about 290,000 clones are present, around 7.3% being singletons, with the ten largest covering under 1.3%. The sequenced sample consisted of central memory CD4+ T cells from blood. Receptor source: a woman younger than 30 in good health. CDR3s include the opening cysteine and the closing phenylalanine or tryptophan. D genes are given only for firm matches. The size field is filled for only some rows; it gives once, few, many or a size class.

clone size: NA; V gene: TRBV28; J gene: TRBJ1-2; D gene: NA; CDR3 protein: CASGRRAYGYTF; CDR3 DNA: TGTGCCAGCGGCCGACGGGCCTATGGCTACACCTTC
clone size: few; V gene: TRBV7-3; J gene: TRBJ1-1; D gene: NA; CDR3 protein: CASSTTVGEAFF; CDR3 DNA: TGTGCCAGCAGCACCACCGTCGGTGAAGCTTTCTTT
clone size: many; V gene: TRBV2; J gene: TRBJ2-3; D gene: NA; CDR3 protein: CASSTHVTDTQYF; CDR3 DNA: TGTGCCAGCAGTACACACGTTACAGATACGCAGTATTTT
clone size: NA; V gene: TRBV9; J gene: TRBJ2-2; D gene: NA; CDR3 protein: CASQRGTGELFF; CDR3 DNA: TGTGCCTCACAGAGGGGCACCGGGGAGCTGTTTTTT
clone size: NA; V gene: TRBV18; J gene: TRBJ1-3; D gene: NA; CDR3 protein: CASSPATLRNTIYF; CDR3 DNA: TGTGCCAGCTCACCAGCGACGCTTAGAAACACCATATATTTT
clone size: many; V gene: TRBV7-2; J gene: TRBJ1-4; D gene: NA; CDR3 protein: CASSFTRGTEKLFF; CDR3 DNA: TGTGCCAGCAGCTTTACTCGGGGAACTGAAAAACTGTTTTTT
clone size: few; V gene: TRBV27; J gene: TRBJ1-2; D gene: NA; CDR3 protein: CASSLSGNLNYGYTF; CDR3 DNA: TGTGCCAGCAGTTTATCAGGGAACCTCAACTATGGCTACACCTTC
clone size: many; V gene: TRBV12-5; J gene: TRBJ2-2; D gene: NA; CDR3 protein: CASGPDSNTGELFF; CDR3 DNA: TGTGCTAGTGGCCCGGACAGCAACACCGGGGAGCTGTTTTTT
clone size: few; V gene: TRBV28; J gene: TRBJ2-1; D gene: TRBD1; CDR3 protein: CASSWDRDNEQFF; CDR3 DNA: TGTGCCAGCAGTTGGGACAGGGACAATGAGCAGTTCTTC
clone size: many; V gene: TRBV10-3; J gene: TRBJ1-5; D gene: TRBD1; CDR3 protein: CAISPDRGQPQHF; CDR3 DNA: TGTGCCATCAGCCCGGACAGGGGTCAGCCCCAGCATTTT
clone size: few; V gene: TRBV25-1; J gene: TRBJ1-4; D gene: NA; CDR3 protein: CASSEPTGAHEKLFF; CDR3 DNA: TGTGCCAGCAGTGAGCCTACCGGGGCCCATGAAAAACTGTTTTTT
clone size: NA; V gene: TRBV9; J gene: TRBJ2-5; D gene: TRBD1; CDR3 protein: CASSVGVLDRAGETQYF; CDR3 DNA: TGTGCCAGCAGCGTAGGGGTTTTGGACAGGGCCGGGGAGACCCAGTACTTC
clone size: many; V gene: TRBV7-9; J gene: TRBJ2-7; D gene: NA; CDR3 protein: CASGYEQYF; CDR3 DNA: TGTGCCAGCGGATACGAGCAGTACTTC
clone size: few; V gene: TRBV5-6; J gene: TRBJ1-6; D gene: TRBD1; CDR3 protein: CASSLDRGSSPLHF; CDR3 DNA: TGTGCCAGCAGCTTGGACAGGGGAAGTTCACCCCTCCACTTT
clone size: NA; V gene: TRBV9; J gene: TRBJ2-5; D gene: TRBD1; CDR3 protein: CASSIGTGSEETQYF; CDR3 DNA: TGTGCCAGCAGCATTGGGACAGGGAGCGAAGAGACCCAGTACTTC
clone size: many; V gene: TRBV10-3; J gene: TRBJ1-1; D gene: NA; CDR3 protein: CAISESPGVVAEAFF; CDR3 DNA: TGTGCCATCAGTGAGTCGCCAGGGGTGGTCGCTGAAGCTTTCTTT
clone size: few; V gene: TRBV7-8; J gene: TRBJ1-4; D gene: NA; CDR3 protein: CASSFSGENEKLFF; CDR3 DNA: TGTGCCAGCAGCTTCAGCGGGGAAAATGAAAAACTGTTTTTT
clone size: NA; V gene: TRBV28; J gene: TRBJ1-1; D gene: NA; CDR3 protein: CASSLGGAANTEAFF; CDR3 DNA: TGTGCCAGCAGCTTGGGAGGGGCGGCGAACACTGAAGCTTTCTTT
clone size: NA; V gene: TRBV6-1; J gene: TRBJ2-3; D gene: NA; CDR3 protein: CASSRTVSDTQYF; CDR3 DNA: TGTGCCAGCAGTCGGACTGTTTCAGATACGCAGTATTTT
clone size: NA; V gene: TRBV30; J gene: TRBJ2-5; D gene: TRBD1; CDR3 protein: CACEPRTGVRETQYF; CDR3 DNA: TGTGCCTGTGAACCCCGGACAGGGGTGCGTGAGACCCAGTACTTC
clone size: NA; V gene: TRBV7-9; J gene: TRBJ1-1; D gene: NA; CDR3 protein: CASSPRGVGSAEAFF; CDR3 DNA: TGTGCCAGCAGCCCAAGAGGGGTCGGCTCCGCTGAAGCTTTCTTT
clone size: NA; V gene: TRBV7-9; J gene: TRBJ2-7; D gene: NA; CDR3 protein: CASSFLQGNMLYF; CDR3 DNA: TGTGCCAGCAGCTTTCTCCAGGGGAACATGCTGTACTTC
clone size: few; V gene: TRBV7-9; J gene: TRBJ2-1; D gene: NA; CDR3 protein: CASSLVAGADNEQFF; CDR3 DNA: TGTGCCAGCAGCTTAGTGGCGGGGGCGGACAATGAGCAGTTCTTC
clone size: few; V gene: TRBV29-1; J gene: TRBJ2-7; D gene: TRBD2; CDR3 protein: CSVPIGGSSYEQYF; CDR3 DNA: TGCAGCGTCCCGATCGGGGGGAGCTCCTACGAGCAGTACTTC
clone size: few; V gene: TRBV28; J gene: TRBJ1-5; D gene: TRBD1; CDR3 protein: CASSSRTGRLKPQHF; CDR3 DNA: TGTGCCAGCAGTTCAAGGACAGGGCGGTTGAAGCCCCAGCATTTT
clone size: NA; V gene: TRBV28; J gene: TRBJ2-1; D gene: NA; CDR3 protein: CASIPSSYNEQFF; CDR3 DNA: TGTGCCAGCATCCCGAGCTCCTACAATGAGCAGTTCTTC
clone size: NA; V gene: TRBV29-1; J gene: TRBJ1-1; D gene: TRBD1; CDR3 protein: CSADRGQLNTEAFF; CDR3 DNA: TGCAGCGCGGACAGGGGGCAGTTGAACACTGAAGCTTTCTTT
clone size: NA; V gene: TRBV5-1; J gene: TRBJ2-7; D gene: TRBD1; CDR3 protein: CASSALLETGSYEQYF; CDR3 DNA: TGCGCCAGCAGCGCTCTCTTAGAGACAGGGTCCTACGAGCAGTACTTC
clone size: NA; V gene: TRBV28; J gene: TRBJ1-5; D gene: TRBD1; CDR3 protein: CASRTGVSGQPQHF; CDR3 DNA: TGTGCCAGCAGAACAGGGGTGTCCGGTCAGCCCCAGCATTTT
clone size: NA; V gene: TRBV7-2; J gene: TRBJ1-1; D gene: NA; CDR3 protein: CASSLVRRDGEAFF; CDR3 DNA: TGTGCCAGCAGCTTAGTTCGCAGGGACGGTGAAGCTTTCTTT
clone size: few; V gene: TRBV19; J gene: TRBJ2-2; D gene: NA; CDR3 protein: CASRAVRGAVSTGELFF; CDR3 DNA: TGTGCCAGTAGGGCCGTGAGAGGGGCGGTCAGCACCGGGGAGCTGTTTTTT
clone size: few; V gene: TRBV5-4; J gene: TRBJ2-3; D gene: TRBD1; CDR3 protein: CASSYGQGAADTQYF; CDR3 DNA: TGTGCCAGCAGCTATGGACAGGGGGCGGCAGATACGCAGTATTTT
clone size: few; V gene: TRBV28; J gene: TRBJ1-2; D gene: NA; CDR3 protein: CASGGTGLMAYYGYTF; CDR3 DNA: TGTGCCTCGGGGGGAACAGGGCTTATGGCCTACTATGGCTACACCTTC
clone size: NA; V gene: TRBV9; J gene: TRBJ2-3; D gene: NA; CDR3 protein: CASSIATDTQYF; CDR3 DNA: TGTGCCAGCAGCATAGCCACAGATACGCAGTATTTT
clone size: many; V gene: TRBV4-3; J gene: TRBJ2-3; D gene: NA; CDR3 protein: CASSQADTQYF; CDR3 DNA: TGCGCCAGCAGCCAAGCTGATACGCAGTATTTT
clone size: NA; V gene: TRBV27; J gene: TRBJ1-2; D gene: TRBD1; CDR3 protein: CASRGQGFYGYTF; CDR3 DNA: TGTGCCAGCAGGGGACAGGGGTTCTATGGCTACACCTTC
clone size: NA; V gene: TRBV4-2; J gene: TRBJ2-5; D gene: TRBD1; CDR3 protein: CASSQTGDRGRETQYF; CDR3 DNA: TGTGCCAGCAGCCAAACGGGGGACAGGGGGCGTGAGACCCAGTACTTC
clone size: NA; V gene: TRBV7-2; J gene: TRBJ2-1; D gene: TRBD2; CDR3 protein: CASSDGLAGQGEQFF; CDR3 DNA: TGTGCCAGCAGCGATGGACTAGCGGGACAGGGAGAGCAGTTCTTC
clone size: NA; V gene: TRBV5-4; J gene: TRBJ2-1; D gene: NA; CDR3 protein: CASSLPGFSSYNEQFF; CDR3 DNA: TGTGCCAGCAGCTTGCCGGGTTTCAGCTCCTACAATGAGCAGTTCTTC
clone size: few; V gene: TRBV5-1; J gene: TRBJ2-3; D gene: TRBD2; CDR3 protein: CASSGGRYSTDTQYF; CDR3 DNA: TGCGCCAGCAGCGGCGGGAGGTATAGCACAGATACGCAGTATTTT
clone size: few; V gene: TRBV2; J gene: TRBJ1-4; D gene: TRBD1; CDR3 protein: CASRRDRQSEKLFF; CDR3 DNA: TGTGCCAGCAGGAGGGACAGGCAGAGTGAAAAACTGTTTTTT
clone size: few; V gene: TRBV23-1; J gene: TRBJ1-5; D gene: NA; CDR3 protein: CASSLTAGHSFYSNQPQHF; CDR3 DNA: TGCGCCAGCAGTCTCACCGCAGGGCACTCCTTTTATAGCAATCAGCCCCAGCATTTT
clone size: few; V gene: TRBV28; J gene: TRBJ2-3; D gene: NA; CDR3 protein: CASSPPPARGGDTQYF; CDR3 DNA: TGTGCCAGCAGTCCGCCTCCCGCTAGAGGTGGAGATACGCAGTATTTT
clone size: NA; V gene: TRBV29-1; J gene: TRBJ2-1; D gene: NA; CDR3 protein: CSVFDRSSYNEQFF; CDR3 DNA: TGCAGCGTTTTTGACAGGAGCTCCTACAATGAGCAGTTCTTC
clone size: NA; V gene: TRBV18; J gene: TRBJ2-7; D gene: NA; CDR3 protein: CASSPGDYEQYF; CDR3 DNA: TGTGCCAGCTCGCCAGGGGACTACGAGCAGTACTTC
clone size: NA; V gene: TRBV30; J gene: TRBJ1-1; D gene: NA; CDR3 protein: CAWRTDFEAFF; CDR3 DNA: TGTGCCTGGAGGACGGATTTCGAAGCTTTCTTT
clone size: NA; V gene: TRBV29-1; J gene: TRBJ2-7; D gene: TRBD2; CDR3 protein: CSVGATTSGRSGQYF; CDR3 DNA: TGCAGCGTCGGGGCGACAACTAGCGGGAGATCCGGGCAGTACTTC
clone size: NA; V gene: TRBV5-4; J gene: TRBJ2-3; D gene: NA; CDR3 protein: CASGRRFTDTQYF; CDR3 DNA: TGTGCCAGCGGCAGGCGATTCACAGATACGCAGTATTTT
clone size: few; V gene: TRBV10-3; J gene: TRBJ2-5; D gene: TRBD1; CDR3 protein: CAIGGQGREETQYF; CDR3 DNA: TGTGCCATCGGGGGACAGGGGAGAGAAGAGACCCAGTACTTC
clone size: once; V gene: TRBV2; J gene: TRBJ2-1; D gene: TRBD1; CDR3 protein: CASSRDRGVNEQFF; CDR3 DNA: TGTGCCAGCAGCCGGGACAGGGGCGTCAATGAGCAATTCTTC
clone size: NA; V gene: TRBV29-1; J gene: TRBJ2-2; D gene: NA; CDR3 protein: CSSPGNTGELFF; CDR3 DNA: TGCAGCTCTCCCGGGAACACCGGGGAGCTGTTTTTT
clone size: NA; V gene: TRBV28; J gene: TRBJ1-5; D gene: TRBD1; CDR3 protein: CASRTGVQPQHF; CDR3 DNA: TGTGCCAGCCGTACAGGGGTTCAGCCCCAGCATTTT
clone size: many; V gene: TRBV9; J gene: TRBJ2-2; D gene: NA; CDR3 protein: CASSGQMISGGELFF; CDR3 DNA: TGTGCCAGCAGCGGGCAAATGATTAGCGGCGGGGAGCTGTTTTTT
clone size: few; V gene: TRBV4-2; J gene: TRBJ2-7; D gene: TRBD2; CDR3 protein: CASSLGAGGEYEQYF; CDR3 DNA: TGTGCCAGCAGCTTAGGAGCGGGAGGCGAGTACGAGCAGTACTTC
clone size: few; V gene: TRBV7-3; J gene: TRBJ1-3; D gene: NA; CDR3 protein: CASSLAQGTTIYF; CDR3 DNA: TGTGCCAGCAGCTTAGCCCAGGGGACCACCATATATTTT
clone size: NA; V gene: TRBV6-6; J gene: TRBJ2-5; D gene: NA; CDR3 protein: CASSYGTARSETQYF; CDR3 DNA: TGTGCCAGCAGTTACGGGACGGCCCGGTCGGAGACCCAGTACTTC
clone size: NA; V gene: TRBV5-4; J gene: TRBJ2-3; D gene: TRBD2; CDR3 protein: CASSRGGANTQYF; CDR3 DNA: TGTGCCAGCAGCCGGGGAGGGGCAAATACGCAGTATTTT
clone size: few; V gene: TRBV11-3; J gene: TRBJ2-1; D gene: TRBD2; CDR3 protein: CASSHRTSDSNEQFF; CDR3 DNA: TGTGCCAGCAGCCACCGGACTAGCGACAGCAATGAGCAGTTCTTC
clone size: few; V gene: TRBV29-1; J gene: TRBJ1-1; D gene: TRBD1; CDR3 protein: CSARDSEAFF; CDR3 DNA: TGCAGCGCTAGGGACAGTGAAGCTTTCTTT